These T cell receptor beta chains were read from a single sample in a study of control samples from healthy donors and cancer patients. Sequenced by immunoSEQ multiplex PCR; TCRdb stores in-frame clones only, minus some. The sample yields 170,000 or so clones, around nine tenths seen once. The sequenced material came from blood. These receptors came from a man between 25 and 39 years old in good health. The CDR3 runs from the conserved cysteine through the conserved F or W. A D gene is named only where the DNA matches it firmly. A clone size is listed for some rows: how often the clone was seen (once, few, many), or a class if it is expanded.

TRBV5-1	.	.	TRBJ1-1	TGCGCCAGCAGCCCTCCGCCAGGCCGAATGAACACTGAAGCTTTCTTT	CASSPPPGRMNTEAFF
TRBV2	.	.	TRBJ2-3	TGTGCCAGCAGTGTCCGACGGCCGCCAACAGATACGCAGTATTTT	CASSVRRPPTDTQYF
TRBV28	.	.	TRBJ2-1	TGTGCCAGCAGTCCGTGGGGTGGGAATGAGCAGTTCTTC	CASSPWGGNEQFF
TRBV3-1/TRBV3-2	.	.	TRBJ1-1	TGTGCCAGCAGCCCTGCGGTTGGTACTGAAGCTTTCTTT	CASSPAVGTEAFF
TRBV4-3	.	TRBD1	TRBJ2-2	TGCGCCAGCAGACGGACAGGGGGCAACACCGGGGAGCTGTTTTTT	CASRRTGGNTGELFF
TRBV30	.	.	TRBJ1-4	TGTGCCTGGGCCGGGACATCACATAATGAAAAACTGTTTTTT	CAWAGTSHNEKLFF
TRBV6-5	.	TRBD1	TRBJ1-6	TGTGCCAGCAGTACGGACAGGCTCTGGAATTCACCCCTCCACTTT	CASSTDRLWNSPLHF
TRBV5-4	.	TRBD1	TRBJ1-1	TGTGCCAGCAGCTTGGCAGGGGGCGCGTTCACTGAAGCTTTCTTT	CASSLAGGAFTEAFF
TRBV6-6	.	.	TRBJ1-1	TGTGCCAGCAGTTACTCAGCAGGGAACACTGAAGCTTTCTTT	CASSYSAGNTEAFF
TRBV18	.	TRBD2	TRBJ2-3	TGTGCCAGCTCACTACTAGCGGGAGAGGCAGATACGCAGTATTTT	CASSLLAGEADTQYF
TRBV19	.	TRBD1	TRBJ2-7	TGTGCCAGTAGTATAACCCGACAGGGGCCCTACGAGCAGTACTTC	CASSITRQGPYEQYF
TRBV10-2	.	.	TRBJ2-5	TGCGCCAGCATGTTGGCTAGGGAAGAGACCCAGTACTTC	CASMLAREETQYF
TRBV19	.	.	TRBJ1-6	TGTGCCAGCAGAGACGGTTATAATTCACCCCTCCACTTT	CASRDGYNSPLHF
TRBV12-3/TRBV12-4	.	.	TRBJ1-3	TGTGCCAGCACAGGAAACTCTGGAAACACCATATATTTT	CASTGNSGNTIYF
TRBV19	.	.	TRBJ1-4	TGTGCCAGTACTAGGCAGGCCGGGTTAAGTGAAAAACTGTTTTTT	CASTRQAGLSEKLFF
TRBV7-2	.	.	TRBJ2-5	TGTGCCAGCAGCTTTCGGGAGACCCAGTACTTC	CASSFRETQYF
TRBV5-1	once	.	TRBJ2-3	TGCGCCAGCAGCTTTGGGAGGCCCAGCACAGATACGCAGTATTTT	CASSFGRPSTDTQYF
TRBV2	few	TRBD1	TRBJ2-7	TGTGCCAGCAGGGCGACAGGGGGCTACGAGCAGTACTTC	CASRATGGYEQYF
TRBV7-9	.	.	TRBJ2-2	TGTGCCAGCAGCTCCACAGGGCCCGGGGAGCTGTTTTTT	CASSSTGPGELFF
TRBV4-1	.	TRBD1	TRBJ1-1	TGCGCCAGCAGCCAATCTACAGGGGGAGAAGCTTTCTTT	CASSQSTGGEAFF
TRBV27	once	TRBD2	TRBJ2-1	TGTGCCAGCAGTCCCTCTAGCGGAAGCTCCTACAATGAGCAGTTCTTC	CASSPSSGSSYNEQFF
TRBV15	.	TRBD2	TRBJ2-7	TGTGCCACCAGCAGAGATCGGGGGGGCGGGGGTTACGAGCAGTACTTC	CATSRDRGGGGYEQYF
TRBV20-1	.	.	TRBJ1-1	TGCAGTGCTAGGAAGAACACTGAAGCTTTCTTT	CSARKNTEAFF